This TCR beta chain was identified in a study of regulatory T cells in long-lasting Graves disease. This clonotype was seen more than once but under ten times. Described time point: persistent/refractory GD, antithyroid drugs over 5 years with positive TRAb. RNA from PBMCs was the source of the TCR library. Library construction for TCR beta used iRepertoire HTBI primers and Arm-PCR of CDR3 regions. Using its own MiXCR run on the multiplex PCR reads, TCRdb lists one record per CDR3 protein. The table has 600,000 to 850,000 distinct CDR3 sequences, approximately 29% seen once. The CDR3 runs to 15 residues. Trimming took off 5 bases at V and 1 base at J, with 14 bases between the two ends. Per germline, CDR1 MNHNS and CDR2 SASEGT.

The source was peripheral blood mononuclear cells (PBMCs), collected when the disease was refractory, from a patient treated with antithyroid drugs. The sequence was collected from a female donor with Graves disease. This chain uses TRBV6-1 with TRBJ1-1; perhaps TRBD1 as D (5 bases). CDR3 protein: CASSRGGGWNTEAFF. As DNA, the CDR3 is TGTGCCAGCAGTCGCGGCGGGGGGTGGAACACTGAAGCTTTCTTT.